The entry that follows covers one TCR beta chain sequence. The target antigen is unknown. Every donor provided 9.5 to 10 milliliters of peripheral blood. No fewer than 6 million PBMCs went into each sample. The CDR3 spans 14 residues. Deletions cut 2 bases from V and 6 bases from J, with 15 bases between. Germline CDR1 reads SGHKS; CDR2 reads YYEKEE (reference sequence). These data originate in a study of blood T cells in healthy people across ages. Broader study findings: Observed TCR beta diversity per million T cells went down as age went up. This fall followed a roughly linear course with age.

A J-beta primer mix and a sample-barcoded 5' primer were used in a second PCR of roughly 6 to 11 cycles. TCRdb used MiXCR to reprocess the 5' RACE reads, holding one entry per CDR3 protein. The table has about 730,000 distinct CDR3 sequences, roughly 47% seen once; the top ten hold 20% to 25%. The specimen was blood. The receptor comes from a woman in her sixties in good health. The V call is TRBV5-5, the J call TRBJ2-7, with D perhaps being TRBD1 or TRBD2 (5 bases each). The CDR3 loop is CASSLWGRRSEQYF. The CDR3 bases are TGTGCCAGCAGCTTATGGGGGAGAAGATCCGAGCAGTACTTC.